This T cell receptor (beta chain) is drawn from a study of TIL therapy for anti-PD-1-resistant metastatic lung cancer. Overall study: Tumor harvest preceded PD-1/PD-L1 blockade, followed by nivolumab treatment.

The immunoSEQ assay was v3. Each library reached some 2.1 million read pairs, or 5-6 million at deep level. Profiling relied on immunoSEQ multiplex PCR, and the TCRdb table lists in-frame clones only, not all of them. The sample has about 60,000 clones, about two thirds seen once. The V end was cut by 7 bases, the J end by 5 bases, with 8 bases between. There are 12 residues in the CDR3. CDR1 is MDHEN and CDR2 is SYDVKM in the germline V gene. Noted time point: pre-treatment sample, taken before nivolumab and TIL therapy. Adults with stage 4 NSCLC were enrolled in a phase I trial. The chain recombines TRBV28 with TRBJ2-2; no clear D. The receptor was isolated from a person between 25 and 79 years old with non-small cell lung cancer. The starting material was blood, obtained at baseline. CDR3 nucleotides: TGTGCCAGCACCCTAGGAACCGGGGAGCTGTTTTTT. It codes for CASTLGTGELFF.